This T cell receptor (beta chain) emerged from a study of blood T cells in healthy people across ages. Study findings and constraints: There was no known CMV status for donors, so expanded clonotype changes were possibly confounded. Observed TCR beta diversity per million T cells went down as age went up. This fall followed a roughly linear course with age.

Donors were systemically healthy Caucasian individuals from Russia aged about 6 to 95 years. Ten or more counts support this clonotype. Its antigen is still unknown. Germline CDR1 is MGHRA and CDR2 is YSYEKL. V lost 0 bases to trimming and J lost 5 bases, with 10 bases between them. The CDR3 is 14 residues long. Sample-barcoded 5' priming and a J-beta primer mix drove a second PCR of 7 to 11 cycles. TCRdb itself ran the 5' RACE reads through MiXCR, one entry per CDR3 protein. The sample has around 1,700,000 distinct CDR3 sequences, roughly 27% seen once. The sequence was obtained from a woman under 40 in good health. The chain recombines TRBV4-1 with TRBJ2-5; D is ambiguous. Sequencing was carried out using blood. This CDR3 is CASSQDRLRETQYF. Here the CDR3 DNA reads TGCGCCAGCAGCCAAGATCGCCTTCGGGAGACCCAGTACTTC.